This TCR beta chain was sequenced for a study of Graves' ophthalmopathy and Graves' hyperthyroidism. Study details: Untreated patients at initial diagnosis provided peripheral blood.

V shed 5 bases and J shed 4 bases, with 24 bases lying between them. The germline CDR1 and CDR2 sequences are GTSNPN and SVGIG (reference sequence). The CDR3 covers 16 residues. This clonotype was detected many times. Its specificity is not known. CDR3 regions of TCR beta were amplified from RNA transcripts. HTBI-primed first-round RT-PCR preceded second-round multiplex PCR. TCRdb independently ran MiXCR on the multiplex PCR reads; one entry per CDR3 protein. The sample has 150,000 to 200,000 distinct CDR3 sequences, 30% to 45% seen once. The study, taken as a whole, reports: As the model predicted ophthalmopathy progression, it achieved a sensitivity of 70% to 71% and a specificity of around 72%. Separation of ophthalmopathy from stable hyperthyroidism was achieved by a 13-signature model, at approximately 90% sensitivity and 81.08% specificity.

The TCR sequence derives from a man aged 30 to 39 with Graves' ophthalmopathy. Sequenced: peripheral blood. V and J are TRBV30 and TRBJ2-7, with D hard to call. The CDR3 region has the DNA TGTGCCTGGCACAAACCCGGTGGAACAGCCCATTACGAGCAGTACTTC. It yields the protein CAWHKPGGTAHYEQYF.